These T cell receptor beta chains were read from a single sample in a study of Ad26.COV2.S vaccination and SARS-CoV-2 variants. Using immunoSEQ multiplex PCR, the repertoire was profiled, and TCRdb retains in-frame clones only, with some absent. In the table there are 300,000 to 500,000 clones, around 85% of which are singletons. The specimen was peripheral blood, collected in a trial of Ad26.COV2.S vaccine versus placebo. These receptors were obtained from a person between 18 and 65 years old who received the Ad26.COV2.S COVID-19 vaccine or a placebo. Each CDR3 is given with its conserved first and last residue. D genes are given only for firm matches. Clone size is not always given. Where it is, it says once, few, many or a class for expanded clones.

TRBV7-9	TRBJ2-3	TRBD1	-	TGTGCCAGCAGCATGACAGGGGGGCCAGATACGCAGTATTTT	CASSMTGGPDTQYF
TRBV3-1/TRBV3-2	TRBJ2-3	TRBD2	once	TGTGCCAGCAGCCAGGCGGGGGGGCCCGCGGATACGCAGTATTTT	CASSQAGGPADTQYF
TRBV11-1	TRBJ1-2	-	-	TGTGCCAGCAGCTTCCGTCCGGGTAGGGATGGCTACACCTTC	CASSFRPGRDGYTF
TRBV27	TRBJ2-7	-	many	TGTGCCAGCAGCTTAGGGGCAGGGGAGTTCTACGAGCAGTACTTC	CASSLGAGEFYEQYF
TRBV19	TRBJ1-5	-	-	TGTGCCAGTAGTATACCCAGGAAAAATCAGCCCCAGCATTTT	CASSIPRKNQPQHF
TRBV21-1	TRBJ1-1	-	-	TGTGCCAGCAGACCGGGACAGATCATGAACACTGAAGCTTTCTTT	CASRPGQIMNTEAFF
TRBV5-1	TRBJ2-7	TRBD2	-	TGCGCCAGCAGCGATGGACTAGCGGGGGTGTCCTACGAGCAGTACTTC	CASSDGLAGVSYEQYF
TRBV29-1	TRBJ2-2	-	-	TGCAGCGTTGTTCTCACCGCGAACACCGGGGAGCTGTTTTTT	CSVVLTANTGELFF
TRBV7-9	TRBJ2-7	-	-	TGTGCCAGCAGCTTTCCCTCCTACGAGCAGTACTTC	CASSFPSYEQYF
TRBV27	TRBJ2-3	TRBD2	-	TGTGCCAGCAGTTTAAAGAGGCGCGGGGGGCTTTCCACAGATACGCAGTATTTT	CASSLKRRGGLSTDTQYF
TRBV25-1	TRBJ2-3	-	-	TGTGCCAGCAGTGAATATGGGTCCGCGACGTATACGCAGTATTTT	CASSEYGSATYTQYF
TRBV5-4	TRBJ2-3	TRBD2	-	TGTGCCAGCAGCGGGGGGAGGGCAGATACGCAGTATTTT	CASSGGRADTQYF
TRBV7-8	TRBJ2-2	-	-	TGTGCCAGCAGCTTAGTTAGAAATGGCGGGGAGCTGTTTTTT	CASSLVRNGGELFF
TRBV2	TRBJ2-5	-	-	TGTGCCAGCAGGACGACCTTCCAAGAGACCCAGTACTTC	CASRTTFQETQYF
TRBV11-2	TRBJ2-3	TRBD2	-	TGTGCCAGCAGCCGATCCCCTGCTAGCGGCGCTAGCACAGATACGCAGTATTTT	CASSRSPASGASTDTQYF
TRBV11-2	TRBJ2-7	-	few	TGTGCCAGCAGCTTATCCCTCCACAGTGGGGACTACGAGCAGTACTTC	CASSLSLHSGDYEQYF
TRBV29-1	TRBJ1-2	-	-	TGCAGCGTTGACAGGGACACGAACTATGGCTACACCTTC	CSVDRDTNYGYTF
TRBV5-8	TRBJ1-2	-	-	TGTGCCAGCAGTCAAACTTGGGATGGCTACACCTTC	CASSQTWDGYTF
TRBV7-9	TRBJ2-1	-	-	TGTGCCAGCAGCCAGGGATTAAACAATGAGCAGTTCTTC	CASSQGLNNEQFF